This passage covers 21 T cell receptor beta chains from one sample sequenced in a study of blood T cell repertoires in COVID-19. Assay used: immunoSEQ multiplex PCR; TCRdb lists only in-frame clones, some missing. This table holds some 320,000 clones, approximately 89% found once. Sample: peripheral blood. These receptors all come from a woman aged 25 to 39 with COVID-19, enrolled during active disease.

In its sample, this clone was seen once. V and J are TRBV2 and TRBJ1-6; D unresolved. This CDR3 comprises 13 residues. V lost 5 bases and J 9 bases, leaving 11 bases between the germline ends. CDR1 is SNHLY and CDR2 is FYNNEI in the germline V gene. The CDR3: CASSPGFSSPLHF. Written as DNA, the CDR3 is TGTGCCAGCAGTCCGGGGTTCAGTTCACCCCTCCACTTT.

The chain recombines TRBV19 with TRBJ1-5; D might be TRBD1 (5 bases). V dropped 2 bases and J dropped 0 bases, with 11 bases sitting between them. The CDR3 consists of 16 residues. Germline V lookup: CDR1 LNHDA, CDR2 SQIVND (reference sequence). The CDR3 nucleotides read TGTGCCAGTAGTATACCGACAGCCAGTAGCAATCAGCCCCAGCATTTT. It specifies CASSIPTASSNQPQHF.

The chain couples TRBV28 to TRBJ1-6; 12 bases fit TRBD1. The length of the CDR3 is 14 residues. Germline trimming cut 7 bases from V and 14 bases from J; bases unmatched to any gene: 9. Germline-derived CDR1 and CDR2 are MDHEN and SYDVKM. The CDR3 is CASNVGQGANSLHF. The CDR3 nucleotides read TGTGCCAGCAATGTGGGACAGGGGGCTAATTCCCTCCACTTT.

The table lists this clone with a count of one. V gene TRBV6-2 or TRBV6-3 combines with J gene TRBJ1-6; possible D gene TRBD1, 5 bases. The CDR3 runs to 14 residues. The V and J ends lost 2 bases and 12 bases respectively, with 14 bases between them. The germline V gene encodes CDR1 MNHEY and CDR2 SVGEGT. Here the CDR3 DNA reads TGTGCCAGCAGTTACGGTCGGGGGTATCGACCCCTCCACTTT. Translated: CASSYGRGYRPLHF.

This chain joins TRBV7-9 and TRBJ1-3; the D gene is possibly TRBD1 (5 bases). Between the trimmed V and J ends, which lost 5 bases and 0 bases, there was a span of 14 bases. The CDR3 loop spans 16 amino acids. Germline values: CDR1 SEHNR, CDR2 FQNEAQ (reference sequence). The CDR3: CASSPPRGSSGNTIYF. DNA of the CDR3: TGTGCCAGCAGCCCGCCGCGGGGGAGCTCTGGAAACACCATATATTTT.

This clone was seen once. The rearrangement uses TRBV5-4 and TRBJ1-2; 8 positions agree with TRBD1. Germline loops: CDR1 SGHNT, CDR2 YYREEE (reference sequence). CDR3 length: 14 amino acids. The V gene end was trimmed by 4 bases and the J gene end by 8 bases; junction bases not matched to a gene: 10. The CDR3 here is CASSATGTGSGYTF. CDR3 DNA: TGTGCCAGCAGCGCCACAGGGACAGGCTCCGGCTACACCTTC.

The gene calls are TRBV3-1 (or the pseudogene TRBV3-2) and TRBJ2-1, with 8 nucleotides matching TRBD2. V dropped 3 bases and J dropped 2; count of bases not matched to a gene: 3. The CDR3 is 15 amino acids. CDR1 LGHDT and CDR2 YNNKEL come from the germline V gene (reference sequence). CDR3 in amino acids: CASSQTSVAYNEQFF. The DNA of the CDR3 is TGTGCCAGCAGCCAGACTAGCGTGGCCTACAATGAGCAGTTCTTC.

V is TRBV20-1 and J is TRBJ2-4; D remains ambiguous. Germline CDR1 is DFQATT and CDR2 is SNEGSKA (reference sequence). Trimming left V 3 bases short and J 1 base short, with 13 bases between. The CDR3 spans 15 residues. The CDR3: CSASPLEAAKNIQYF. In nucleotides, the CDR3 is TGCAGTGCTAGTCCTCTTGAGGCGGCCAAAAACATTCAGTACTTC.

The rearrangement uses TRBV7-9 and TRBJ1-5; 9 bases are shared with TRBD1. CDR1 SEHNR and CDR2 FQNEAQ come from the germline V gene (reference sequence). This CDR3 spans 15 amino acids. V was pared by 4 bases and J by 5 bases, with 6 bases of the junction left unmatched. This CDR3 is CASSSGTGNYQPQHF. The CDR3, as DNA: TGTGCCAGCAGCTCAGGGACAGGGAACTATCAGCCCCAGCATTTT.

V and J are TRBV12-3 or TRBV12-4 and TRBJ2-5, with no clear D. The CDR3 is 13 amino acids. Deletions cut 1 base from V and 3 bases from J, with 6 bases between. CDR3 bases: TGTGCCAGCAGTTTAGATGGAGAAGAGACCCAGTACTTC. It is translated as CASSLDGEETQYF.

The chain has TRBV6-6 and TRBJ1-4; D uncertain. The CDR3 totals 14 residues. Germline CDR1 reads MNHNY; CDR2 reads SVGAGI (reference sequence). The ends were cut back, 8 bases at V and 8 bases at J, with 18 bases in the middle. CDR3 coding DNA: TGTGCCAGCCTAAGTAGCGGGGAAGGAGAAAAACTGTTTTTT. Protein: CASLSSGEGEKLFF.

This chain connects TRBV2 to TRBJ2-1, with a tentative D call TRBD2 (6 bases). Germline loops: CDR1 SNHLY, CDR2 FYNNEI. The CDR3 is 15 residues long. Trimming cost V 3 bases and J 7 bases, with 16 bases left between them. The CDR3 DNA reads TGTGCCAGCAGTGATGGCGGGGCCCTCTGGAATGAGCAGTTCTTC. Its translation is CASSDGGALWNEQFF. Supplemented by reference TRBV2 and TRBJ2-1, the full variable domain reads EPEVTQTPSHQVTQMGQEVILRCVPISNHLYFYWYRQILGQKVEFLVSFYNNEISEKSEIFDDQFSVERPDGSNFTLKIRSTKLEDSAMYFCASSDGGALWNEQFFGPGTRLTVL.

The chain's CDR3 is CASSQGEGPQHF. The CDR3 DNA reads as TGTGCCAGCAGCCAAGGGGAGGGGCCCCAGCATTTT. The rearrangement links TRBV3-1 (or the pseudogene TRBV3-2) to TRBJ1-5, with no clear D. Germline V CDR1 and CDR2: LGHDT, YNNKEL (reference sequence). V was trimmed by 1 base and J by 9 bases, leaving 7 bases between them. The CDR3 spans 12 residues.

The rearrangement links TRBV10-1 to TRBJ1-2; no reliable D call. V lost 6 bases and J 7 bases, leaving 18 bases between the germline ends. Germline CDR1 and CDR2: WNHNN and SYGVQD (reference sequence). This CDR3 is 14 amino acids long. The CDR3 loop is CASREPGKAGGYTF. DNA for the CDR3: TGCGCCAGCAGAGAACCGGGGAAGGCGGGTGGCTACACCTTC.

V is TRBV29-1 and J is TRBJ1-1; TRBD1 might be the D (5 bases). V was pared by 7 bases and J by 0 bases, with 9 bases between. Germline V lookup: CDR1 SQVTM, CDR2 ANQGSEA. This CDR3 comprises 12 residues. CDR3 coding DNA: TGCAGCGGTGCGACAGTGAACACTGAAGCTTTCTTT. Its protein product is CSGATVNTEAFF.

The gene calls are TRBV7-9 and TRBJ1-1; perhaps TRBD1 as D (5 bases). Germline loops: CDR1 SEHNR, CDR2 FQNEAQ (reference sequence). The CDR3 runs to 11 residues. Trimming left V 4 bases short and J 12 bases short, with 12 bases between. As DNA, the CDR3 is TGTGCCAGCAGCTCCGGGACTGAGTCTTTCTTT. Protein sequence: CASSSGTESFF. Complete variable domain (other parts from reference TRBV7-9 and TRBJ1-1): DTGVSQNPRHKITKRGQNVTFRCDPISEHNRLYWYRQTLGQGPEFLTYFQNEAQLEKSRLLSDRFSAERPKGSFSTLEIQRTEQGDSAMYLCASSSGTESFFGQGTRLTVV.

The chain's CDR3 is CASSLDRAYEQYF. CDR3 DNA sequence: TGTGCCAGCAGCTTGGACAGGGCTTACGAGCAGTACTTC. The rearrangement uses TRBV11-1 and TRBJ2-7, with 8 bases lining up with TRBD1. Germline lookup yields CDR1 SGHAT and CDR2 FQDESV (reference sequence). V lost 3 bases and J lost 4; bases outside the gene matches: 2. This CDR3 contains 13 residues. Based on the CDR3 plus reference TRBV11-1 and TRBJ2-7, the full variable domain is EAEVAQSPRYKITEKSQAVAFWCDPISGHATLYWYRQILGQGPELLVQFQDESVVDDSQLPKDRFSAERLKGVDSTLKIQPAELGDSAMYLCASSLDRAYEQYFGPGTRLTVT.

The V and J genes are TRBV19 and TRBJ1-2; the D is unclear. CDR1 is LNHDA and CDR2 is SQIVND in the germline V gene (reference sequence). Trimming left V 3 bases short and J 5 bases short, with 16 bases between. There are 15 residues in the CDR3. Written as DNA, the CDR3 is TGTGCCAGTAGTATTGTCGGGAATGCAAGATATGGCTACACCTTC. Its protein is CASSIVGNARYGYTF.

V gene TRBV14 combines with J gene TRBJ2-5; 7 positions agree with TRBD2. Germline V gene data show CDR1 as SGHDN and CDR2 as FVKESK. The CDR3 has 17 amino acids. With V trimmed by 3 bases and J by 5 bases, 15 bases remained unmatched. CDR3 protein: CASSQRRMAAAGETQYF. The CDR3 bases are TGTGCCAGCAGCCAGAGACGAATGGCCGCAGCGGGGGAGACCCAGTACTTC.

The V gene is TRBV5-4, the J gene TRBJ1-4, with 9 positions matching TRBD1. The CDR3 totals 14 residues. CDR1 is SGHNT and CDR2 is YYREEE in the germline V gene (reference sequence). V was pared by 4 bases and J by 7 bases, with 5 bases of the junction left unmatched. This CDR3 is CASSQGQGREKLFF. Here the CDR3 DNA reads TGTGCCAGCAGCCAGGGACAGGGACGTGAAAAACTGTTTTTT.

There are a few counts of this clone. The gene calls are TRBV6-4 and TRBJ1-2; 7 nucleotides line up with TRBD1. The V and J ends lost 7 bases and 4 bases, in that order; junction bases with no gene match: 12. The CDR3 spans 15 residues. Germline V gene lookup returns CDR1 MRHNA and CDR2 SNTAGT. CDR3 amino acids: CASNPGAGGLYGYTF. CDR3 coding DNA: TGTGCCAGCAACCCGGGCGCAGGGGGACTCTATGGCTACACCTTC.